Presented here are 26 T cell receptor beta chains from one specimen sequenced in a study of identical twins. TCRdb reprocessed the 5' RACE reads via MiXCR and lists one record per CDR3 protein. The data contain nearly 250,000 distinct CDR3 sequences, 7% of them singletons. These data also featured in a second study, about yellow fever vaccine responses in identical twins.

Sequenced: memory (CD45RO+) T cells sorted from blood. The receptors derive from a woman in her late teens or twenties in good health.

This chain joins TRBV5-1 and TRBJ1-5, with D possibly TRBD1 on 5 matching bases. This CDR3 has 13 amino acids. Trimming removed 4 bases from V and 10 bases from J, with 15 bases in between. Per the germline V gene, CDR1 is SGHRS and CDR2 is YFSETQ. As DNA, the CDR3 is TGCGCCAGCAGCCGGGACGGAGGTCGACCCCAGCATTTT. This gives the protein CASSRDGGRPQHF.

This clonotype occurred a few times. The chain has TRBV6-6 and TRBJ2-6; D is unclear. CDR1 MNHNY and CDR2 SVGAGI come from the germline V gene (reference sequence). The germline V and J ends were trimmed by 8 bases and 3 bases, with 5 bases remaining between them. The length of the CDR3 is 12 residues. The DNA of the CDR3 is TGTGCCAGCCATGGTGGGGCCAACGTCCTGACTTTC. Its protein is CASHGGANVLTF.

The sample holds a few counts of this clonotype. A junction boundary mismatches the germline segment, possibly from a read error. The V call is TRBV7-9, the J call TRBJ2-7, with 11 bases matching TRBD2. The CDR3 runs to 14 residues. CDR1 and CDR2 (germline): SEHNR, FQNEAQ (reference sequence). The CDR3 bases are TGTGCCAGCAGCCTAGCGGGAGGAGGGATGGAGCAGTACTTC. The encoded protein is CASSLAGGGMEQYF.

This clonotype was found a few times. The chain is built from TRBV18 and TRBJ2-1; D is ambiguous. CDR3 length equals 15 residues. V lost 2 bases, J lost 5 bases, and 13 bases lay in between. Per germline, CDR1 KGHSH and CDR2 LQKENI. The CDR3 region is CASSPSTVVNNEQFF. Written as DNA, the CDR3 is TGTGCCAGCTCACCATCCACTGTCGTTAACAATGAGCAGTTCTTC.

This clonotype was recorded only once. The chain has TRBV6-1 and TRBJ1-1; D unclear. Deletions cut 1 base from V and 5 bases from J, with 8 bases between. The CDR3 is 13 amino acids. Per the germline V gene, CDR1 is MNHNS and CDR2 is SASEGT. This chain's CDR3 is CASSEVGRTEAFF. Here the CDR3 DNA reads TGTGCCAGCAGTGAAGTAGGTAGAACTGAAGCTTTCTTT.

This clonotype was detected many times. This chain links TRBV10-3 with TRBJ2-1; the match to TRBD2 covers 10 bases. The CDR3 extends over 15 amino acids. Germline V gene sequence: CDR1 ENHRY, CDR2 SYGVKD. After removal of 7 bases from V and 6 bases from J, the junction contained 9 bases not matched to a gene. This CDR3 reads CAITSRTSGVNEQFF. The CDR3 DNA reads TGTGCCATCACCTCCCGGACTAGCGGAGTCAATGAGCAGTTCTTC.

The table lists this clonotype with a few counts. CDR3 amino acids: CASSRAQGSSYEQYF. CDR3 DNA sequence: TGTGCCAGCAGCAGGGCGCAGGGGAGCTCCTACGAGCAGTACTTC. The genes are TRBV5-5 and TRBJ2-7, with TRBD1 as a possible D gene (6 bases). Germline V CDR1 and CDR2: SGHKS, YYEKEE (reference sequence). The length of the CDR3 is 15 residues. The germline V and J ends were trimmed by 4 bases and 0 bases, with 14 bases remaining between them.

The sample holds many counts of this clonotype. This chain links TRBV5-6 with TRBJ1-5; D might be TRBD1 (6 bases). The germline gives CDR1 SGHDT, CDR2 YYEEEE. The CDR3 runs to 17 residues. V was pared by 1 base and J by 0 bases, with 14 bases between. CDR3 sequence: CASSLSGTTYSNQPQHF. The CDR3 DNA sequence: TGTGCCAGCAGCTTGAGCGGGACAACCTATAGCAATCAGCCCCAGCATTTT.

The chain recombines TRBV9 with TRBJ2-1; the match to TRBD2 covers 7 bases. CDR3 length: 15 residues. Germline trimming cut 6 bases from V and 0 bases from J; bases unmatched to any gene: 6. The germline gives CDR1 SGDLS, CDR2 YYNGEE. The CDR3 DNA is TGTGCCAGCACAAGAGCGGGAAGCTCCTACAATGAGCAGTTCTTC. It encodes CASTRAGSSYNEQFF.

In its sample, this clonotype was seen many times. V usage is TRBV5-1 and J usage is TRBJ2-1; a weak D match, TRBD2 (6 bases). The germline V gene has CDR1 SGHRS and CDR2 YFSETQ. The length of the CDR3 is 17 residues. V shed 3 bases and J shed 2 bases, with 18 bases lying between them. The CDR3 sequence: CASSSPVGRGTYNEQFF. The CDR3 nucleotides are TGCGCCAGCAGCTCCCCCGTAGGGCGGGGTACCTACAATGAGCAGTTCTTC.

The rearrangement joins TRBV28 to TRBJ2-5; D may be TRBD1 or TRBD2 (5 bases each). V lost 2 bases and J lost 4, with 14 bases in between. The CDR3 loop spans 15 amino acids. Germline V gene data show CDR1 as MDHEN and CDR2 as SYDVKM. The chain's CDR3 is CASSLGGLLGETQYF. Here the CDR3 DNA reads TGTGCCAGCAGTTTAGGGGGATTGCTGGGAGAGACCCAGTACTTC. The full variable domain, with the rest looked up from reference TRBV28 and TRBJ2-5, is DVKVTQSSRYLVKRTGEKVFLECVQDMDHENMFWYRQDPGLGLRLIYFSYDVKMKEKGDIPEGYSVSREKKERFSLILESASTNQTSMYLCASSLGGLLGETQYFGPGTRLLVL.

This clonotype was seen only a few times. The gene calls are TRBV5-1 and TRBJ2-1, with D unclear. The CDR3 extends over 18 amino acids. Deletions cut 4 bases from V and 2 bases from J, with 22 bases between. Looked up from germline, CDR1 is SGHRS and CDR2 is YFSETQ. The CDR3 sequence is CASSPDLLRSLTYNEQFF. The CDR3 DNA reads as TGCGCCAGCAGCCCTGACTTGCTGAGGTCCTTAACCTACAATGAGCAGTTCTTC.

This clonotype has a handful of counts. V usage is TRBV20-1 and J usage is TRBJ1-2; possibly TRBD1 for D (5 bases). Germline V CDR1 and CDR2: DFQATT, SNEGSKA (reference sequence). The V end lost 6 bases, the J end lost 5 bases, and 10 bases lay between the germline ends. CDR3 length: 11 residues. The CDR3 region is CSASGVYGYTF. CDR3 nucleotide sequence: TGCAGTGCGTCGGGGGTTTATGGCTACACCTTC.

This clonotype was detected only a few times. CDR3 in amino acids: CASSETDLNYGYTF. The DNA for the CDR3 is TGCGCCAGCAGTGAGACGGACCTTAACTATGGCTACACCTTC. This rearrangement joins TRBV5-1 to TRBJ1-2; no definite D call. The CDR3 loop spans 14 amino acids. Germline assignment: CDR1 SGHRS and CDR2 YFSETQ. Trimming took off 5 bases at V and 1 base at J, with 12 bases between the two ends.

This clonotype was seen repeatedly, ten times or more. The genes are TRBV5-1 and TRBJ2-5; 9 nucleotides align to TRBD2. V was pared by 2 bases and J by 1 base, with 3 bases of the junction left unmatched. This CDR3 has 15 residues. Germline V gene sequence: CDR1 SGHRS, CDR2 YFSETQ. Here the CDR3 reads CASSLSGGFQETQYF. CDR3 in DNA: TGCGCCAGCAGCTTAAGCGGGGGGTTCCAAGAGACCCAGTACTTC.

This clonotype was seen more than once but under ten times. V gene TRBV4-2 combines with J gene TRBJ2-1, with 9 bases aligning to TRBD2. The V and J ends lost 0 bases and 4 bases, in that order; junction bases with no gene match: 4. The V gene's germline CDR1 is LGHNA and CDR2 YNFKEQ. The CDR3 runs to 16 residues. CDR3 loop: CASSQDPSGVYNEQFF. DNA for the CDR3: TGTGCCAGCAGCCAAGATCCTAGCGGGGTTTACAATGAGCAGTTCTTC.

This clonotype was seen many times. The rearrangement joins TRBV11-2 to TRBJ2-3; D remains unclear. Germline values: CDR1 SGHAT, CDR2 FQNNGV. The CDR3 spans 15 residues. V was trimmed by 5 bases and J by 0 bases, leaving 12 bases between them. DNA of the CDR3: TGTGCCAGCAGCCGCATCTCATCTAGCACAGATACGCAGTATTTT. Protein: CASSRISSSTDTQYF.

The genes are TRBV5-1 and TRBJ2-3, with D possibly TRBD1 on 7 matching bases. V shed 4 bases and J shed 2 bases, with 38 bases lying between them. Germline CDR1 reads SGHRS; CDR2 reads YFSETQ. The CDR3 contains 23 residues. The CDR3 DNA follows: TGCGCCAGCAGCCCCGGGAGACAGGGCGCTTTGGGTTCGAGGGAGAGGTTCACAGATACGCAGTATTTT. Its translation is CASSPGRQGALGSRERFTDTQYF.

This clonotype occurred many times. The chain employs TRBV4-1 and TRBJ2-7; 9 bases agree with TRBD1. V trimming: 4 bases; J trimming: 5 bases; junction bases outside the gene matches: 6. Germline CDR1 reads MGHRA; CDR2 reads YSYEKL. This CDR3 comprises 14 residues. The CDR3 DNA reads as TGCGCCAGCAGCCGAGGACAGGGGAACCACGAGCAGTACTTC. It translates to CASSRGQGNHEQYF.

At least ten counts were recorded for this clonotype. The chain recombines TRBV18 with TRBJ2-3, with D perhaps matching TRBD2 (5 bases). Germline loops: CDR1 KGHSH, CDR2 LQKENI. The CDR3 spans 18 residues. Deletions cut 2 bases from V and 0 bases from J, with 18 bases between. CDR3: CASSPTRGWAPSTDTQYF. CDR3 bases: TGTGCCAGCTCACCAACCCGGGGATGGGCTCCTAGCACAGATACGCAGTATTTT.

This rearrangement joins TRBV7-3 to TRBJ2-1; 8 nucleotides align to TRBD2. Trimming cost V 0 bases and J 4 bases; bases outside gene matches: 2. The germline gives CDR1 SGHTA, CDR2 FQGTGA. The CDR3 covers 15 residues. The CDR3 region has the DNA TGTGCCAGCAGCTTAACGGGACTAGGATACAATGAGCAGTTCTTC. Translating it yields CASSLTGLGYNEQFF.

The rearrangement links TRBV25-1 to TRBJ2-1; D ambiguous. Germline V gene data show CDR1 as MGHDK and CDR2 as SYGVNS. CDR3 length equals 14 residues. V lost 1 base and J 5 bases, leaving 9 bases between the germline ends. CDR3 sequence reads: CASSEFTFNNEQFF. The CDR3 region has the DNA TGTGCCAGCAGTGAATTTACTTTCAACAATGAGCAGTTCTTC.

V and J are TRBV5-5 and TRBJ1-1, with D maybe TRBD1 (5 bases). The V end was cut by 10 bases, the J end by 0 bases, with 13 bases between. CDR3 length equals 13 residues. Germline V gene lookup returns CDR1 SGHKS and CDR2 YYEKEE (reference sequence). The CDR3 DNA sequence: TGTGCCGGACAAATAACGGTGAACACTGAAGCTTTCTTT. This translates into CAGQITVNTEAFF.

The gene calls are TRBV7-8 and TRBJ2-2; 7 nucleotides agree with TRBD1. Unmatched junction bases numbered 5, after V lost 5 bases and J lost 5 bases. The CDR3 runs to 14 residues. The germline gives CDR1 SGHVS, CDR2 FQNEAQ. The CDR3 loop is CASSQGQTTGELFF. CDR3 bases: TGTGCCAGCAGCCAGGGACAGACTACCGGGGAGCTGTTTTTT.

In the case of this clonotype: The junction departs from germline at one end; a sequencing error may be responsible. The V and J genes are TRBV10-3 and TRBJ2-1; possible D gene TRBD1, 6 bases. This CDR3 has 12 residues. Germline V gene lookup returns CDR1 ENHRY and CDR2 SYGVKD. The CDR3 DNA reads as TGCGCAACAGGGCTAGCCTACAATGAGCAGTTCTTC. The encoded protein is CATGLAYNEQFF.

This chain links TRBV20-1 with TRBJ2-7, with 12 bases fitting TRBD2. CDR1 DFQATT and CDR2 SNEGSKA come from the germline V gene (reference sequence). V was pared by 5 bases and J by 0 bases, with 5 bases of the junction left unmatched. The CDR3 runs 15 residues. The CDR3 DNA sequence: TGCAGTGCTTTGACGACTAGCGGGAGCTCCTACGAGCAGTACTTC. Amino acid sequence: CSALTTSGSSYEQYF.